Presented here are 7 T cell receptor beta chains from one specimen sequenced in a study of blood T cell repertoires in COVID-19 (dated by TCRdb to between 2020 and 2021). The library was built by means of the immunoSEQ multiplex PCR assay. TCRdb stores this immuneACCESS table with in-frame sequences only. Part of the clones is absent; in the studies checked, under half of the shortfall reflects unresolved V genes, and no reason is known for the rest. The sample profile shows roughly 190,000 clones; about 83% of them were found once. Approximately 4% of the sample comes from the top ten. The source material was peripheral blood. Receptor source: a young man with active or convalescent COVID-19.

The V and J genes are TRBV30 and TRBJ2-7; D not certain. Germline V CDR1 and CDR2: GTSNPN, SVGIG (reference sequence). The germline V and J ends were trimmed by 5 bases and 3 bases, with 8 bases remaining between them. This CDR3 has 11 amino acids. The CDR3 region has the DNA TGTGCCTGGGAACTCAACTACGAGCAGTACTTC. It is translated as CAWELNYEQYF. The complete variable domain, with remaining parts taken from reference TRBV30 and TRBJ2-7, reads SQTIHQWPATLVQPVGSPLSLECTVEGTSNPNLYWYRQAAGRGLQLLFYSVGIGQISSEVPQNLSASRPQDRQFILSSKKLLLSDSGFYLCAWELNYEQYFGPGTRLTVT.

This chain connects TRBV24-1 to TRBJ1-4; perhaps TRBD1 as D (5 bases). V shed 3 bases and J shed 16 bases, with 14 bases lying between them. Germline-derived CDR1 and CDR2 are KGHDR and SFDVKD. The CDR3 is made up of 12 amino acids. The CDR3 sequence is CATSDPTVRRFF. DNA for the CDR3: TGTGCCACCAGTGATCCGACAGTTCGCCGGTTTTTT.

The chain is built from TRBV30 and TRBJ1-6, with D hard to call. Per the germline V gene, CDR1 is GTSNPN and CDR2 is SVGIG (reference sequence). V lost 4 bases and J 0 bases, leaving 16 bases between the germline ends. The CDR3 has 17 residues. DNA of the CDR3: TGTGCCTGGATTTTGGCAGGTTCTCCCTCCTATAATTCACCCCTCCACTTT. Its translation is CAWILAGSPSYNSPLHF.

The J gene is TRBJ1-4, the V gene TRBV7-9; D is uncertain. Trimming shortened V by 0 bases and J by 12 bases, and 17 bases separated the two germline ends. This CDR3 comprises 15 residues. Germline V lookup: CDR1 SEHNR, CDR2 FQNEAQ (reference sequence). The CDR3: CASSLAATSVAELFF. The CDR3 nucleotides are TGTGCCAGCAGCTTAGCAGCCACCTCGGTCGCGGAACTGTTTTTT.

The chain uses TRBV29-1 and TRBJ2-1; no clear D gene. The germline V gene encodes CDR1 SQVTM and CDR2 ANQGSEA. This CDR3 region has 13 residues. Between the trimmed V and J ends, which lost 7 bases and 0 bases, there was a span of 10 bases. This chain's CDR3 is CSGLESSYNEQFF. CDR3 nucleotides: TGCAGCGGACTGGAGAGCTCCTACAATGAGCAGTTCTTC.

Here the CDR3 DNA reads TGTGCCAGCAGCTTAGGGCTGGATGGCTACACCTTC. Translation: CASSLGLDGYTF. This chain links TRBV11-2 with TRBJ1-2, with D uncertain. Germline V CDR1 and CDR2: SGHAT, FQNNGV. The CDR3 runs to 12 residues. Deletions cut 1 base from V and 6 bases from J, with 6 bases between.

CDR3 bases: TGTGCCAGCAGCGGTGGGACAGATTATAGCACAGATACGCAGTATTTT. Its protein is CASSGGTDYSTDTQYF. The chain combines TRBV7-9 with TRBJ2-3, with TRBD1 identical over 7 bases. The CDR3 sequence is 16 residues long. Germline CDR1 and CDR2: SEHNR and FQNEAQ (reference sequence). V lost 5 bases and J lost 0; bases outside the gene matches: 8.